These 21 T cell receptor beta chains were all obtained from the same sample, sequenced in a study of blood T cell repertoires in COVID-19. Produced via immunoSEQ multiplex PCR; TCRdb's table is partial and in-frame only. The sample holds about 24,000 clones, roughly 83% seen once. Sequencing was carried out using peripheral blood. The origin of the receptors is a human donor with active COVID-19. The donor label of this sample is uncertain.

The chain has TRBV18 and TRBJ2-7; TRBD1 aligns across 12 bases. The germline V gene encodes CDR1 KGHSH and CDR2 LQKENI. V lost 2 bases, J lost 7 bases, and 6 bases stayed unmatched. This CDR3 is built from 15 residues. CDR3 sequence reads: CASSPGTGGTGEQYF. The DNA of the CDR3 is TGTGCCAGCTCACCAGGGACAGGGGGCACGGGGGAGCAGTACTTC.

This rearrangement joins TRBV6-5 to TRBJ2-6; 9 nucleotides align to TRBD1. V gave up 10 bases and J gave up 0 bases; unmatched junction bases: 4. The CDR3 has 15 amino acids. Germline V lookup: CDR1 MNHEY, CDR2 SVGAGI. CDR3 amino acids: CATTGGPSGANVLTF. The CDR3 nucleotides read TGTGCCACGACAGGGGGACCCTCTGGGGCCAACGTCCTGACTTTC.

The J gene is TRBJ2-5, the V gene TRBV28, with 7 bases matching TRBD2. The CDR3 is 15 residues long. V trimming: 2 bases; J trimming: 2 bases; junction bases outside the gene matches: 5. Per germline, CDR1 MDHEN and CDR2 SYDVKM. In nucleotides, the CDR3 is TGTGCCAGCAGTTTAGGATGGGGGGGGCAAGAGACCCAGTACTTC. The encoded protein is CASSLGWGGQETQYF.

The V and J genes are TRBV6-2 or TRBV6-3 and TRBJ1-1; a possible D gene is TRBD1 (5 bases). Per the germline V gene, CDR1 is MNHEY and CDR2 is SVGEGT. The V and J ends lost 1 base and 5 bases respectively, with 14 bases between them. The CDR3 covers 15 residues. The CDR3 loop reads CASSYLGASGTEAFF. The CDR3 bases are TGTGCCAGCAGTTACTTAGGGGCCTCGGGTACTGAAGCTTTCTTT.

The CDR3 region is CSVASGQGRDTQYF. CDR3 coding DNA: TGCAGCGTTGCCTCGGGACAGGGTAGAGATACGCAGTATTTT. J is TRBJ2-3 and V is TRBV29-1; 9 bases line up with TRBD1. CDR1 is SQVTM and CDR2 is ANQGSEA in the germline V gene. CDR3 length equals 14 residues. V was pared by 4 bases and J by 5 bases, with 7 bases of the junction left unmatched.

For the CDR3, the DNA is TGTGCCAGCAGTTACAGCGGGGGGACCTCAGATACGCAGTATTTT. It codes for CASSYSGGTSDTQYF. V and J are TRBV6-6 and TRBJ2-3; 9 nucleotides agree with TRBD2. Trimming took 2 bases from V and 4 from J; bases not matched to a gene: 4. Germline CDR1 MNHNY, CDR2 SVGAGI (reference sequence). This CDR3 has 15 amino acids.

V is TRBV29-1 and J is TRBJ2-3; the match to TRBD1 covers 7 bases. CDR1 SQVTM and CDR2 ANQGSEA come from the germline V gene. The CDR3 extends over 12 amino acids. The V segment lost 6 bases and the J segment 6 bases; nucleotides outside the gene matches: 6. The CDR3 DNA reads as TGCAGCGTCGACAGGGAATCGGATACGCAGTATTTT. Protein product: CSVDRESDTQYF.

The V gene is TRBV7-2, the J gene TRBJ1-3, with D tentatively TRBD1 (5 bases). V dropped 5 bases and J dropped 4 bases, with 15 bases sitting between them. Germline CDR1 SGHTA, CDR2 FQGNSA. This CDR3 has 15 residues. DNA of the CDR3: TGTGCCAGCAGCCCACCGGAGGGGCCCGGAAACACCATATATTTT. Translating gives CASSPPEGPGNTIYF.

The genes are TRBV10-3 and TRBJ2-7; 8 bases line up with TRBD1. Germline CDR1 and CDR2: ENHRY and SYGVKD. V was clipped by 8 bases and J by 3 bases; unmatched bases: 3. The CDR3 consists of 12 residues. The CDR3 loop reads CAIRGQGYEQYF. CDR3 nucleotide sequence: TGTGCCATCCGTGGACAGGGCTACGAGCAGTACTTC.

This clone was observed once. The V call is TRBV5-4, the J call TRBJ2-5; 12 bases agree with TRBD2. This CDR3 comprises 16 residues. In germline, CDR1 is SGHNT, CDR2 YYREEE (reference sequence). Germline trimming cut 1 base from V and 4 bases from J; bases unmatched to any gene: 5. CDR3 nucleotide sequence: TGTGCCAGCAGCTTGCGGACTAGCGGGGCCCTAGAGACCCAGTACTTC. It is translated as CASSLRTSGALETQYF. The whole variable domain, remainder taken from reference TRBV5-4 and TRBJ2-5, is ETGVTQSPTHLIKTRGQQVTLRCSSQSGHNTVSWYQQALGQGPQFIFQYYREEENGRGNFPPRFSGLQFPNYSSELNVNALELDDSALYLCASSLRTSGALETQYFGPGTRLLVL.

The V gene is TRBV3-1 (or the pseudogene TRBV3-2), the J gene TRBJ2-3; 8 bases line up with TRBD2. The CDR3 has 15 residues. J lost 7 bases, V lost 4 bases, and 10 bases had no gene match. Germline V gene sequence: CDR1 LGHDT, CDR2 YNNKEL (reference sequence). The CDR3 spells CASSPLAGGGHTQYF. CDR3 nucleotides: TGTGCCAGCAGCCCCCTGGCGGGGGGCGGGCATACGCAGTATTTT.

This clone was detected a few times. The rearrangement joins TRBV7-2 to TRBJ2-3; the match to TRBD2 covers 12 bases. From germline, CDR1 is SGHTA and CDR2 FQGNSA. Germline trimming cut 5 bases from V and 2 bases from J; bases unmatched to any gene: 8. The CDR3 has 17 amino acids. CDR3 protein: CASSPTLAGGYTDTQYF. The CDR3 nucleotides read TGTGCCAGCAGCCCAACCCTAGCGGGGGGGTACACAGATACGCAGTATTTT.

This chain links TRBV5-6 with TRBJ2-7; tentative D call: TRBD2 (5 bases). Germline V CDR1 and CDR2: SGHDT, YYEEEE. The V end lost 0 bases, the J end lost 7 bases, and 14 bases lay between the germline ends. CDR3 length: 14 residues. Here the CDR3 reads CASSLASPTGEQYF. In DNA form, the CDR3 reads TGTGCCAGCAGCTTGGCGTCTCCCACGGGGGAGCAGTACTTC. Variable domain in full (rest from reference TRBV5-6 and TRBJ2-7): DAGVTQSPTHLIKTRGQQVTLRCSPKSGHDTVSWYQQALGQGPQFIFQYYEEEERQRGNFPDRFSGHQFPNYSSELNVNALLLGDSALYLCASSLASPTGEQYFGPGTRLTVT.

The chain uses TRBV2 and TRBJ1-5; D gene ambiguous. Deletions cut 7 bases from V and 7 bases from J, with 20 bases between. Germline V gene data show CDR1 as SNHLY and CDR2 as FYNNEI. The CDR3 totals 15 residues. The CDR3 reads CASMGRPFTSQPQHF. CDR3 bases: TGTGCCAGCATGGGCAGACCCTTTACCTCCCAGCCCCAGCATTTT.

This chain links TRBV7-8 with TRBJ2-3; D possibly corresponds to TRBD2 (5 bases). The CDR3 spans 13 residues. The V end was cut by 6 bases, the J end by 8 bases, with 15 bases between. Germline lookup yields CDR1 SGHVS and CDR2 FQNEAQ. The CDR3 here is CASSSPGRGTQYF. CDR3 DNA: TGTGCCAGCAGTTCCCCGGGCCGGGGTACGCAGTATTTT. Drawing the rest from reference TRBV7-8 and TRBJ2-3, the complete variable domain is GAGVSQSPRYKVAKRGQDVALRCDPISGHVSLFWYQQALGQGPEFLTYFQNEAQLDKSGLPSDRFFAERPEGSVSTLKIQRTQQEDSAVYLCASSSPGRGTQYFGPGTRLTVL.

The table lists this clone with a few counts. The rearrangement joins TRBV6-6 to TRBJ1-2; D might be TRBD1 (6 bases). The germline gives CDR1 MNHNY, CDR2 SVGAGI (reference sequence). This CDR3 comprises 11 residues. V lost 5 bases to trimming and J lost 7 bases, with 8 bases between them. The CDR3 DNA reads TGTGCCAGCAGTACAGGGTCTGGCTACACCTTC. As protein: CASSTGSGYTF.

The chain uses TRBV5-1 and TRBJ2-5, with 8 bases that match TRBD1. V gave up 4 bases and J gave up 4 bases; unmatched junction bases: 9. The CDR3 runs 15 residues. CDR1 is SGHRS and CDR2 is YFSETQ in the germline V gene. As DNA, the CDR3 is TGCGCCAGCAGCCCGGACAGGGTACGCGGAGAGACCCAGTACTTC. This translates into CASSPDRVRGETQYF.

This rearrangement joins TRBV7-3 to TRBJ2-1; possible D gene TRBD2, 6 bases. CDR3 length: 15 amino acids. Germline loops: CDR1 SGHTA, CDR2 FQGTGA. Trimming took off 3 bases at V and 3 bases at J, with 12 bases between the two ends. This chain's CDR3 is CASSFTGTRYNEQFF. The CDR3 region has the DNA TGTGCCAGCAGCTTCACCGGGACTCGCTACAATGAGCAGTTCTTC.

The chain couples TRBV7-9 to TRBJ1-1; the D gene is possibly TRBD1 (6 bases). The V gene's germline CDR1 is SEHNR and CDR2 FQNEAQ (reference sequence). CDR3 length: 13 residues. V lost 9 bases and J lost 4, with 15 bases in between. The CDR3 is CASEGGSGTEAFF. In DNA, the CDR3 is TGTGCCAGTGAGGGGGGGTCCGGCACTGAAGCTTTCTTT.

J is TRBJ2-7 and V is TRBV5-1, with TRBD1 matching over 7 bases. Germline CDR1 SGHRS, CDR2 YFSETQ. The CDR3 extends over 17 amino acids. V was clipped by 1 base and J by 3 bases; unmatched bases: 13. The CDR3 nucleotides are TGCGCCAGCAGCTTGTTGCTACAGGGGACAACTATCTACGAGCAGTACTTC. As protein: CASSLLLQGTTIYEQYF.

This chain connects TRBV14 to TRBJ2-3; 11 nucleotides align to TRBD1. Looked up from germline, CDR1 is SGHDN and CDR2 is FVKESK. After removal of 4 bases from V and 6 bases from J, the junction contained 12 bases not matched to a gene. The CDR3 is made up of 17 amino acids. CDR3 in amino acids: CASSPLLGQGASDTQYF. The CDR3 nucleotides read TGTGCCAGCAGCCCCCTTCTCGGACAGGGGGCGTCGGATACGCAGTATTTT.